Listed here are 26 T cell receptor beta chains from one sample, sequenced in a study of blood T cell repertoires in COVID-19 (dated by TCRdb to about 2020). The library was built by means of the immunoSEQ multiplex PCR assay. Imported from immuneACCESS, the table was reduced by TCRdb to in-frame sequences with V and J called. These copies leave out some clones; in studies compared against another copy, an unresolved V gene accounts for under half, and the cause of the remainder is not known. For this sample the table gives about 140,000 clones, of which over 60% were detected only once. The ten largest clones add up to under 15% of the sample. Material: peripheral blood. Receptors originate from a man older than 75 with acute or convalescent COVID-19.

The rearrangement links TRBV7-8 to TRBJ2-5; D might be TRBD2 (5 bases). Trimming left V 3 bases short and J 3 bases short, with 8 bases between. Germline CDR1 is SGHVS and CDR2 is FQNEAQ. The CDR3 spans 13 residues. The DNA of the CDR3 is TGTGCCAGCAGCTTTGGGCGGGAAGAGACCCAGTACTTC. Encoded protein: CASSFGREETQYF.

The rearrangement links TRBV18 to TRBJ1-5; D gene unclear. Germline V gene lookup returns CDR1 KGHSH and CDR2 LQKENI. V lost 1 base and J 4 bases, leaving 5 bases between the germline ends. This CDR3 comprises 13 residues. The CDR3 is CASSPQENQPQHF. CDR3 sequence (DNA): TGTGCCAGCTCACCACAGGAGAATCAGCCCCAGCATTTT.

The chain has TRBV15 and TRBJ2-3; TRBD1 might be the D (5 bases). The CDR3 consists of 15 residues. Trimming left V 4 bases short and J 4 bases short, with 15 bases between. Per the germline V gene, CDR1 is LNHNV and CDR2 is YYDKDF (reference sequence). CDR3 protein: CATSTDVTGPDTQYF. In DNA, the CDR3 is TGTGCCACCAGCACCGATGTTACAGGCCCAGATACGCAGTATTTT. The whole variable domain, remainder taken from reference TRBV15 and TRBJ2-3, is DAMVIQNPRYQVTQFGKPVTLSCSQTLNHNVMYWYQQKSSQAPKLLFHYYDKDFNNEADTPDNFQSRRPNTSFCFLDIRSPGLGDTAMYLCATSTDVTGPDTQYFGPGTRLTVL.

The gene calls are TRBV6-1 and TRBJ1-5; a weak D match, TRBD1 (6 bases). Germline-derived CDR1 and CDR2 are MNHNS and SASEGT. The CDR3 loop spans 12 amino acids. The V end was cut by 1 base, the J end by 11 bases, with 9 bases between. CDR3 residues: CASSEEGQTQHF. CDR3 bases: TGTGCCAGCAGTGAAGAAGGACAGACCCAGCATTTT.

The chain combines TRBV5-5 with TRBJ2-1; 9 bases align to TRBD1. CDR1 SGHKS and CDR2 YYEKEE come from the germline V gene (reference sequence). The CDR3 covers 17 residues. Trimming took 4 bases from V and 5 from J; bases not matched to a gene: 13. The CDR3 region has the DNA TGTGCCAGCAGCCGGGCATCGGACAGGGGACCAAACAATGAGCAGTTCTTC. This encodes CASSRASDRGPNNEQFF.

This chain joins TRBV7-9 and TRBJ2-1; D is unclear. CDR1 and CDR2 from the germline V gene are SEHNR and FQNEAQ (reference sequence). V lost 5 bases and J 0 bases, leaving 14 bases between the germline ends. The CDR3 is 16 residues long. The CDR3 nucleotides read TGTGCCAGCAGCCCCGTTACGTTCAGCTCCTACAATGAGCAGTTCTTC. Encoded protein: CASSPVTFSSYNEQFF.

In DNA, the CDR3 is TGTGCCAGCCGCCCATCGGACAGGCTCTATGGCTACACCTTC. It encodes CASRPSDRLYGYTF. V and J are TRBV6-5 and TRBJ1-2; 7 bases match TRBD1. Trimming removed 8 bases from V and 4 bases from J; junction bases left unmatched: 10. Germline V lookup: CDR1 MNHEY, CDR2 SVGAGI. The CDR3 runs to 14 residues.

The chain uses TRBV5-5 and TRBJ2-5, with 12 bases fitting TRBD2. The J segment lost 0 bases and the V segment lost 4 bases, leaving 4 bases of the junction unmatched. The length of the CDR3 is 16 residues. Germline CDR1 is SGHKS and CDR2 is YYEKEE (reference sequence). The CDR3 DNA follows: TGTGCCAGCAGCGTAACTAGCGGGGGGTACCAAGAGACCCAGTACTTC. As protein: CASSVTSGGYQETQYF.

V and J are TRBV18 and TRBJ1-4; 9 nucleotides align to TRBD1. V trimming: 3 bases; J trimming: 2 bases; junction bases outside the gene matches: 1. The CDR3 has 15 residues. Germline V lookup: CDR1 KGHSH, CDR2 LQKENI. In DNA, the CDR3 is TGTGCCAGCTCACCGGGACAGGGTACTAATGAAAAACTGTTTTTT. It translates to CASSPGQGTNEKLFF.

The chain joins TRBV7-8 to TRBJ1-6; a weak D match, TRBD1 (5 bases). Trimming left V 4 bases short and J 8 bases short, with 18 bases between. This CDR3 spans 16 amino acids. Germline CDR1 is SGHVS and CDR2 is FQNEAQ. The CDR3 bases are TGTGCCAGCAGCTCCCTCGGCGGGACTGGGGATTCACCCCTCCACTTT. Translated, it gives CASSSLGGTGDSPLHF.

The V gene is TRBV6-4, the J gene TRBJ2-7; 10 positions agree with TRBD2. This CDR3 region has 19 residues. The V gene end was trimmed by 6 bases and the J gene end by 0 bases; junction bases not matched to a gene: 17. CDR1 is MRHNA and CDR2 is SNTAGT in the germline V gene. The CDR3 is CASRMRGLADRTFSYEQYF. The DNA for the CDR3 is TGTGCCAGCAGGATGAGAGGACTAGCGGATCGGACCTTCTCCTACGAGCAGTACTTC.

The gene calls are TRBV2 and TRBJ1-4; 9 nucleotides match TRBD1. CDR3 length equals 18 residues. Trimming at V came to 6 bases and at J to 5 bases, leaving 16 bases not matched to a gene. Germline loops: CDR1 SNHLY, CDR2 FYNNEI. CDR3 amino acids: CASRATGGSRQENEKLFF. As DNA, the CDR3 is TGTGCCAGCAGAGCTACAGGGGGCTCCAGGCAAGAGAATGAAAAACTGTTTTTT. Full variable domain (remainder filled in from reference TRBV2 and TRBJ1-4): EPEVTQTPSHQVTQMGQEVILRCVPISNHLYFYWYRQILGQKVEFLVSFYNNEISEKSEIFDDQFSVERPDGSNFTLKIRSTKLEDSAMYFCASRATGGSRQENEKLFFGSGTQLSVL.

The V gene is TRBV19, the J gene TRBJ2-5; 7 bases match TRBD1. The V gene end was trimmed by 2 bases and the J gene end by 5 bases; junction bases not matched to a gene: 2. Germline V gene sequence: CDR1 LNHDA, CDR2 SQIVND (reference sequence). The length of the CDR3 is 13 residues. The CDR3 DNA follows: TGTGCCAGTAGTATACAGGGGGAGGAGACCCAGTACTTC. Protein: CASSIQGEETQYF.

V is TRBV28 and J is TRBJ1-2, with 8 bases matching TRBD1. Germline lookup yields CDR1 MDHEN and CDR2 SYDVKM. The CDR3 has 15 residues. V trimming: 3 bases; J trimming: 3 bases; junction bases outside the gene matches: 6. The CDR3 sequence: CASSFSGGADYGYTF. In DNA form, the CDR3 reads TGTGCCAGCAGTTTCTCAGGGGGCGCGGACTATGGCTACACCTTC.

The table lists this clone with many counts. The sample holds other DNA sequences that translate to the same CDR3. The gene calls are TRBV7-9 and TRBJ2-7; D may be TRBD2 (6 bases). The V and J ends lost 2 bases and 3 bases respectively, with 8 bases between them. CDR1 is SEHNR, CDR2 FQNEAQ, per germline (reference sequence). The CDR3 length is 13 residues. CDR3 nucleotides: TGTGCCAGCAGCTTATCGGGGGACTACGAGCAGTACTTC. Its translation: CASSLSGDYEQYF.

This chain joins TRBV5-6 and TRBJ2-3, with 10 bases fitting TRBD2. CDR3 length equals 16 residues. V lost 0 bases to trimming and J lost 6 bases; unmatched junction nucleotides: 7. CDR1 and CDR2 (germline): SGHDT, YYEEEE. In DNA form, the CDR3 reads TGTGCCAGCAGCTTGGTGTCTAGCGGGGGAAGTGATACGCAGTATTTT. Amino acids: CASSLVSSGGSDTQYF.

The V call is TRBV25-1, the J call TRBJ1-1; D is ambiguous. Germline V lookup: CDR1 MGHDK, CDR2 SYGVNS. Trimming took off 4 bases at V and 0 bases at J, with 15 bases between the two ends. There are 16 residues in the CDR3. The CDR3 region has the DNA TGTGCCAGCAGTGGTTCCCGACACTGGGTGAACACTGAAGCTTTCTTT. Translated: CASSGSRHWVNTEAFF.

The rearrangement uses TRBV9 and TRBJ1-5, with D perhaps matching TRBD1 (5 bases). V was pared by 4 bases and J by 6 bases, with 17 bases between. The CDR3 is 15 residues long. Germline CDR1 reads SGDLS; CDR2 reads YYNGEE. In nucleotides, the CDR3 is TGTGCCAGCAGCACTACGGAGGGGCGGGGTCAGCCCCAGCATTTT. Amino acid sequence: CASSTTEGRGQPQHF.

The rearrangement joins TRBV25-1 to TRBJ2-1, with D perhaps TRBD1 (5 bases). This CDR3 has 16 residues. V lost 6 bases, J lost 3 bases, and 18 bases lay in between. Per germline, CDR1 MGHDK and CDR2 SYGVNS. The CDR3 sequence: CASSHMLDTIYNEQFF. In nucleotides, the CDR3 is TGTGCCAGCAGCCATATGTTGGACACAATCTACAATGAGCAGTTCTTC.

This rearrangement joins TRBV14 to TRBJ2-5, with a weak D call TRBD2 (5 bases). This CDR3 has 15 amino acids. V was trimmed by 0 bases and J by 5 bases, leaving 13 bases between them. Germline values: CDR1 SGHDN, CDR2 FVKESK. The CDR3 protein is CASSQDSGIGETQYF. CDR3 coding DNA: TGTGCCAGCAGCCAAGATTCCGGGATAGGGGAGACCCAGTACTTC.

The rearrangement joins TRBV7-2 to TRBJ2-2; the D is unclear. In germline, CDR1 is SGHTA, CDR2 FQGNSA. Between the trimmed V and J ends, which lost 5 bases and 7 bases, there was a span of 5 bases. This CDR3 is built from 11 residues. As DNA, the CDR3 is TGTGCCAGCAGCCCCAGCGGGGAGCTGTTTTTT. It is translated as CASSPSGELFF. Filled out from reference TRBV7-2 and TRBJ2-2, the complete variable domain reads GAGVSQSPSNKVTEKGKDVELRCDPISGHTALYWYRQSLGQGLEFLIYFQGNSAPDKSGLPSDRFSAERTGGSVSTLTIQRTQQEDSAVYLCASSPSGELFFGEGSRLTVL.

CDR3 nucleotide sequence: TGTGCCAGTAGGCGCTCGGGACAGCTGAACACTGAAGCTTTCTTT. This gives the protein CASRRSGQLNTEAFF. The chain combines TRBV19 with TRBJ1-1; 7 nucleotides agree with TRBD1. Unmatched junction bases numbered 7, after V lost 6 bases and J lost 0 bases. Germline values: CDR1 LNHDA, CDR2 SQIVND (reference sequence). The CDR3 is made up of 15 amino acids. The whole variable domain, remainder taken from reference TRBV19 and TRBJ1-1, is DGGITQSPKYLFRKEGQNVTLSCEQNLNHDAMYWYRQDPGQGLRLIYYSQIVNDFQKGDIAEGYSVSREKKESFPLTVTSAQKNPTAFYLCASRRSGQLNTEAFFGQGTRLTVV.

The chain carries TRBV7-3 and TRBJ2-5; the D gene is possibly TRBD1 (5 bases). V dropped 1 base and J dropped 2 bases, with 11 bases sitting between them. CDR3 length: 15 amino acids. Germline V CDR1 and CDR2: SGHTA, FQGTGA. DNA of the CDR3: TGTGCCAGCAGCTTAAACACAGGTTTTCAAGAGACCCAGTACTTC. This encodes CASSLNTGFQETQYF.

The V call is TRBV2, the J call TRBJ2-5, with 11 bases identical to TRBD2. The CDR3 loop spans 19 amino acids. Germline V CDR1 and CDR2: SNHLY, FYNNEI. Trimming cost V 0 bases and J 3 bases; bases outside gene matches: 12. The CDR3 sequence is CASSEALRLAGTTKETQYF. The CDR3 DNA reads TGTGCCAGCAGTGAAGCGCTTCGACTAGCGGGGACCACCAAAGAGACCCAGTACTTC.

The rearrangement uses TRBV5-1 and TRBJ1-4; D is ambiguous. CDR1 SGHRS and CDR2 YFSETQ come from the germline V gene. The V gene lost 4 bases and the J gene lost 6 bases, with 16 bases spanning the gap. There are 15 residues in the CDR3. CDR3 in amino acids: CASSPSFGVYEKLFF. CDR3 in DNA: TGCGCCAGCAGCCCGTCATTTGGAGTTTATGAAAAACTGTTTTTT.

This chain links TRBV30 with TRBJ2-7, with 7 nucleotides matching TRBD1. Germline V lookup: CDR1 GTSNPN, CDR2 SVGIG (reference sequence). CDR3 size: 15 residues. The V segment lost 1 base and the J segment 1 base; nucleotides outside the gene matches: 7. The CDR3: CAWSEGAGGSYEQYF. Here the CDR3 DNA reads TGTGCCTGGAGTGAGGGGGCAGGTGGGTCCTACGAGCAGTACTTC.